The 10 T cell receptor beta chains below come from one sample, sequenced in a study of T-cell memory formation after mild COVID-19. Each CDR3 protein is one row after TCRdb ran MiXCR on the 5' RACE reads. Among roughly 89,000 distinct CDR3 sequences listed, about 15% were seen once. The sample taken for sequencing was PBMCs or a T cell subset sorted from them (not recorded which). The origin of the receptors is a man younger than 30 who had mild COVID-19 (a few samples of this study predate the infection). Cell type and time point are not known.

This clonotype was recorded at least ten times. The rearrangement joins TRBV7-9 to TRBJ1-1; no firm D call. Germline CDR1 and CDR2: SEHNR and FQNEAQ (reference sequence). V was pared by 0 bases and J by 0 bases, with 5 bases between. The CDR3 spans 14 residues. CDR3 DNA sequence: TGTGCCAGCAGCTTAGCCCACCTGAACACTGAAGCTTTCTTT. This codes for CASSLAHLNTEAFF. Variable domain in full (rest from reference TRBV7-9 and TRBJ1-1): DTGVSQNPRHKITKRGQNVTFRCDPISEHNRLYWYRQTLGQGPEFLTYFQNEAQLEKSRLLSDRFSAERPKGSFSTLEIQRTEQGDSAMYLCASSLAHLNTEAFFGQGTRLTVV.

The chain is built from TRBV24-1 and TRBJ2-3, with 7 nucleotides matching TRBD1. The V segment lost 1 base and the J segment 6 bases; nucleotides outside the gene matches: 12. The germline V gene has CDR1 KGHDR and CDR2 SFDVKD. The CDR3 covers 17 residues. The CDR3 sequence is CATSDFGQGVGTDTQYF. In nucleotides, the CDR3 is TGTGCCACCAGTGATTTTGGGCAGGGGGTAGGAACGGATACGCAGTATTTT.

The chain recombines TRBV6-1 with TRBJ2-1; maybe TRBD2 (7 bases). The germline gives CDR1 MNHNS, CDR2 SASEGT. V lost 1 base and J lost 5, with 15 bases in between. This CDR3 has 16 residues. The CDR3 coding sequence is TGTGCCAGCAGTGAAGATAGTGGCGGGGGCCACAATGAGCAGTTCTTC. This translates into CASSEDSGGGHNEQFF.

This clonotype turned up a few times. V usage is TRBV7-6 and J usage is TRBJ1-4; possibly TRBD1 for D (5 bases). The CDR3 has 18 amino acids. The germline V gene has CDR1 SGHVS and CDR2 FNYEAQ. Trimming took off 6 bases at V and 3 bases at J, with 23 bases between the two ends. CDR3 sequence: CASSHRDRNEKANEKLFF. In DNA form, the CDR3 reads TGTGCCAGCAGTCACCGGGACCGGAACGAGAAGGCTAATGAAAAACTGTTTTTT.

This clonotype was seen more than once but under ten times. DNA for the CDR3: TGTGCCAGCAGTCAAAGACACTCTGAAGCTTTCTTT. As protein: CASSQRHSEAFF. The rearrangement uses TRBV6-5 and TRBJ1-1, with D uncertain. CDR1 and CDR2 from the germline V gene are MNHEY and SVGAGI. The CDR3 is 12 amino acids. The ends were cut back, 5 bases at V and 6 bases at J, with 10 bases in the middle.

This clonotype was observed a handful of times. The V call is TRBV12-3 or TRBV12-4, the J call TRBJ1-4, with no clear D. V was pared by 3 bases and J by 5 bases, with 10 bases between. The length of the CDR3 is 14 residues. CDR3 in DNA: TGTGCCAGCAGTTTTTTCGGCTTAAATGAAAAACTGTTTTTT. Translation: CASSFFGLNEKLFF.

This chain uses TRBV7-9 with TRBJ1-3; a weak D match, TRBD1 (6 bases). Trimming took off 5 bases at V and 4 bases at J, with 12 bases between the two ends. This CDR3 spans 14 amino acids. Germline CDR1 is SEHNR and CDR2 is FQNEAQ (reference sequence). The CDR3 spells CASSGSGVGNTIYF. DNA of the CDR3: TGTGCCAGCAGCGGGTCAGGGGTCGGAAACACCATATATTTT.

Only one count was recorded for this clonotype. The chain's CDR3 is CASTFAHVGGRRDGYTF. The CDR3 DNA is TGTGCCAGCACCTTCGCACACGTGGGCGGCAGAAGAGATGGCTACACCTTC. This sequence joins TRBV7-9 and TRBJ1-2; no firm D call. CDR1 and CDR2 (germline): SEHNR, FQNEAQ (reference sequence). This CDR3 spans 17 amino acids. Trimming stripped 7 bases from V and 6 bases from J, with 27 bases between.

The rearrangement links TRBV4-1 to TRBJ2-2; D remains ambiguous. The CDR3 is 14 residues long. The germline V gene encodes CDR1 MGHRA and CDR2 YSYEKL. V was pared by 1 base and J by 1 base, with 4 bases between. This CDR3 is CASSQAQNTGELFF. The CDR3 DNA reads as TGCGCCAGCAGCCAAGCACAGAACACCGGGGAGCTGTTTTTT.

This clonotype was observed at least ten times. The rearrangement joins TRBV6-5 to TRBJ1-2; D gene uncertain. Germline loops: CDR1 MNHEY, CDR2 SVGAGI. The CDR3 runs 13 residues. Trimming shortened V by 4 bases and J by 7 bases, and 13 bases separated the two germline ends. CDR3: CASSSLDGFGYTF. The CDR3 DNA reads as TGTGCCAGCAGTTCCCTAGACGGCTTTGGCTACACCTTC.